These T cell receptor beta chains were read from a single sample in a study of shared clonotypes between healthy human individuals. The protocol was immunoSEQ multiplex PCR, while the TCRdb copy is restricted to in-frame clones and leaves out a portion. The table records more than 450,000 clones, about four fifths of them present only once. The sample was PBMCs. All receptors come from a woman aged 35 to 49 in good health. Some clones in this sample may be carry-over from other donors' samples. CDR3s include the opening cysteine and the closing phenylalanine or tryptophan. Each record gives: V gene, D gene, clone size, CDR3 protein. D genes are given only for firm matches. Size tells how often a clone was seen (once, few, many) or the class of an expanded clone, and some rows leave it out.

V: TRBV6-1; D: TRBD1; size: NA; CDR3: CASSKTGISYNEQFF
V: TRBV10-3; D: TRBD2; size: NA; CDR3: CATGTSGDQETQYF
V: TRBV7-2; D: NA; size: NA; CDR3: CASSFGWGAGATNEKLFF
V: TRBV28; D: TRBD1; size: once; CDR3: CASSPLRQGHQPQHF
V: TRBV18; D: NA; size: once; CDR3: CASSPTTSDNEQFF
V: TRBV2; D: TRBD1; size: NA; CDR3: CASCRDRDNSPLHF
V: TRBV7-9; D: NA; size: NA; CDR3: CASSLGGSAGELFF
V: TRBV6-1; D: NA; size: NA; CDR3: CASSGWGHQETQYF
V: TRBV5-1; D: NA; size: NA; CDR3: CASSSAGGVNEKLFF
V: TRBV30; D: NA; size: NA; CDR3: CAWRGGRSTDTQYF
V: TRBV21-1; D: NA; size: NA; CDR3: CASSQKTGPRIKEDTDTQYF
V: TRBV29-1; D: NA; size: NA; CDR3: CSVDGDGQYEQYF
V: TRBV19; D: NA; size: NA; CDR3: CASSSLFADLRGYTF
V: TRBV29-1; D: TRBD2; size: NA; CDR3: CSGMGGGPNTGELFF
V: TRBV2; D: NA; size: NA; CDR3: CASSPGGSSYNEQFF
V: TRBV27; D: NA; size: NA; CDR3: CASSLLGRPHEQYF
V: TRBV11-2; D: TRBD1; size: NA; CDR3: CASSLEWDRAYEQYF
V: TRBV11-2; D: NA; size: NA; CDR3: CASSFYYEQYF
V: TRBV30; D: NA; size: NA; CDR3: CAWSQLLGPGNTIYF
V: TRBV5-4; D: TRBD2; size: NA; CDR3: CASTPGSGSSYNEQFF
V: TRBV10-3; D: NA; size: NA; CDR3: CAISQYGGSNTGELFF
V: TRBV7-9; D: TRBD2; size: NA; CDR3: CASSSTSEWGLYNEQFF
V: TRBV28; D: TRBD1; size: NA; CDR3: CASIEGATYEQYF
V: TRBV5-6; D: NA; size: NA; CDR3: CASSLFSNQETQYF
V: TRBV19; D: TRBD1; size: NA; CDR3: CASSKFGQGSYEQYF
V: TRBV6-1; D: NA; size: once; CDR3: CASQDRSEAFF
V: TRBV28; D: NA; size: NA; CDR3: CASSSPKREAFF
V: TRBV9; D: NA; size: once; CDR3: CASSVDLVGVNEQFF
V: TRBV5-4; D: NA; size: NA; CDR3: CASSLAGDREKLFF
V: TRBV5-4; D: NA; size: NA; CDR3: CASNRVNTGELFF
V: TRBV7-9; D: NA; size: once; CDR3: CASSSTNEKLFF
V: TRBV9; D: NA; size: few; CDR3: CASSVGYQGTYNEQFF
V: TRBV27; D: TRBD1; size: NA; CDR3: CASSLSPGQRLGYTF
V: TRBV23-1; D: NA; size: NA; CDR3: CASSQYRRAPRGYEQYF
V: TRBV28; D: TRBD1; size: NA; CDR3: CASRGTGDNNYGYTF
V: TRBV5-6; D: NA; size: NA; CDR3: CASSLVGGISGNTIYF
V: TRBV19; D: TRBD1; size: NA; CDR3: CASSPDRASNEKLFF
V: TRBV7-2; D: NA; size: NA; CDR3: CASSLARGGNEQFF
V: TRBV6-1; D: NA; size: NA; CDR3: CASSDLGELFF
V: TRBV6-5; D: NA; size: NA; CDR3: CASSLTSWDYGYTF
V: TRBV6-1; D: TRBD2; size: once; CDR3: CASSDSGRAVYNEQFF
V: TRBV7-8; D: TRBD2; size: NA; CDR3: CASSLVGLAGGGEQFF
V: TRBV5-1; D: TRBD2; size: NA; CDR3: CASSPGTSGMPVRYEQYF
V: TRBV11-2; D: TRBD1; size: few; CDR3: CATRTGGSYTF
V: TRBV18; D: NA; size: NA; CDR3: CASSPERLRVNEQFF
V: TRBV5-1; D: NA; size: NA; CDR3: CASNAPGTEVQETQYF
V: TRBV5-4; D: NA; size: NA; CDR3: CASSLAPMVYEQYF
V: TRBV6-1; D: NA; size: NA; CDR3: CASSEGRGSYEQYF
V: TRBV30; D: NA; size: NA; CDR3: CAWTRGTLEKLFF
V: TRBV4-1; D: TRBD1; size: NA; CDR3: CASSQDKVRDREARGETQYF
V: TRBV28; D: TRBD1; size: NA; CDR3: CASREGQGAVLETQYF
V: TRBV30; D: TRBD1; size: NA; CDR3: CAWSVVDREASPLHF
V: TRBV4-2; D: NA; size: NA; CDR3: CASSQGTVSYNEQFF